This T cell receptor beta chain was identified in a study of regulatory T cells in long-lasting Graves disease (dated by TCRdb to the early 2020s). For the wider study: Newly diagnosed Graves' disease patients had taken antithyroid drugs for less than 3 months. A total of around 35 samples underwent TCR sequencing, from about 13 patients with persistent Graves' disease and roughly 20 patients with newly diagnosed Graves' disease. This study used TCR sequencing and RNA sequencing of peripheral blood to compare persistent Graves' disease patients against newly diagnosed Graves' disease patients. The study was conducted in China and was registered as a clinical trial. Summary of the overall study and its limitations: A larger number of public clonotypes was shared among persistent patients (2,741) than among newly diagnosed patients (over 850). The authors noted that the small sample size was a limitation that may lower accuracy. Persistent disease showed preferential use of TRBV28, TRBJ1-2 and TRBJ2-5, whereas newly diagnosed disease favored TRBV20-1 and TRBJ2-1. Peripheral blood alone was examined, since thyroid tissue, which constituted the primary lesion, could not be accessed. Sequencing and analysis were restricted to the TCR beta chain. Persistent Graves' disease patients showed lower TCR Shannon entropy and fewer highly expanded clones than newly diagnosed patients, suggesting clonal expansion.

The library was built by means of multiplex PCR. TCRdb records Illumina HiSeq 4000 as the sequencer. To build TCR beta libraries, CDR3 regions were amplified by Arm-PCR using iRepertoire HTBI primers. Before sequencing, the PCR products went through gel purification. Turning to the authors' computational methods: Across samples, around 62 TRBV and 12 to 15 TRBJ segments were identified and used for gene usage analysis of CDR3 amino acid clonotypes. COPE and FqMerger were used to merge the filtered high-quality paired reads into contigs. BLAST was used to align contigs to the IMGT TRBV, TRBD and TRBJ reference genes, and CDR3 was defined following IMGT. Any clonotype with a frequency above 0.1% was classified as a highly expanded clone. Shannon entropy was used to measure repertoire diversity, and the Gini coefficient was used to measure V-J evenness. A clonotype was considered public if more than one individual shared it. The public sequencing data were trimmed at Q25 with fastp and processed into clonotypes with MiXCR by TCRdb, which kept only in-frame beta chains. All rows with the same CDR3 protein become a single entry with the most common DNA and genes. In this record, the V and J calls reflect TCRdb's handling and not the investigators' own analysis. The table for this sample lists about 620,000 distinct CDR3 sequences; 16% of them were counted only once. The ten largest clones represent approximately 20% of the sample.

The time point tag for this specimen amounts to: newly diagnosed GD, antithyroid drugs for less than 3 months. RNA was extracted from PBMCs in TRIzol for both TCR sequencing and RNA sequencing. Graves' disease was diagnosed according to American Thyroid Association guidelines. Recruitment of patients was carried out at an endocrinology department in Xi'an, China. Each patient gave 7 to 9.5 milliliters of peripheral blood, collected in an EDTA anticoagulant tube. Ficoll Paque Plus density gradient separation was used to isolate PBMCs, and no further T cell sorting was performed. An Agilent 2100 Bioanalyzer and agarose gel were used to assess RNA quality, and a NanoDrop 2000 was used to measure RNA concentration. A word on this clonotype: Its antigen target is currently unknown. No quality values exist for individual bases; no much larger clone is one base distant.

CDR1 and CDR2 (DFQATT, SNEGSKA) derive from the germline V gene (reference sequence). The V end gives up 0 bases and the J end 6 bases, leaving 7 bases in the junction not matched to a gene. Including the terminal cysteine and phenylalanine, the CDR3 comprises 15 residues. Solely the CDR3 DNA is kept, with 45 bases framed from the first base. The sample was also linked to a second study, of T cells in Graves' hyperthyroidism and ophthalmopathy. As the second paper documents: Graves' hyperthyroidism was defined as stable when no progression to ophthalmopathy occurred over 18 months of follow-up. Hyperthyroidism patients were newly diagnosed, with disease duration under 2 months, and aged 18 to 65 years. Patients with uncontrolled infections, other autoimmune diseases, pregnancy or lactation were excluded. Clinical symptoms, serum thyroxine and TRAb, thyroid ultrasound, and orbital computed tomography formed the basis for the diagnoses. The first round of RT-PCR for the TCR CDR3 was performed with the HTBI primer set and the Qiagen OneStep RT-PCR kit. Blood samples also contained most of the expanded thyroid clonotypes (frequency above 0.001), which suggests that blood repertoires may reflect thyroid immune responses. In cross-validation, a model built on a 13 V-J signature told ophthalmopathy apart from stable hyperthyroidism with 87.88% sensitivity and roughly 82% specificity, and in testing the same model reached 80%/75%. In validation, the model predicted progression to ophthalmopathy with 65% to 71% sensitivity and approximately 72% specificity, a median of 6.5 months before onset. To identify distinguishing TCR V-J signatures, a discovery cohort of some 100 patients was used, comprising 40 to 45 with Graves' ophthalmopathy and around 60 with stable Graves' hyperthyroidism. Whether ophthalmopathy could be predicted prospectively was tested in an independent validation cohort made up of roughly 19 hyperthyroidism patients plus 17 patients who later progressed to ophthalmopathy. The 100 or so discovery patients were randomly split 7:3 into training and test sets. In roughly six Graves' hyperthyroidism patients, the study also compared T-cell repertoires from thyroid tissue with T-cell repertoires from blood. Following sampling, methimazole starting at 30 mg daily was given to hyperthyroidism patients, and high-dose intravenous methylprednisolone was given to ophthalmopathy patients. A second multiplex PCR round built the libraries, followed by size selection and purification. Sequencing of the libraries was done on an Illumina HiSeq2000 using paired-end 100 bp reads. SOAPnuke was used to process the raw data, throwing out any read that contained adapters or uncalled bases, had a mean Phred below 15, or lacked an exact constant-primer or identifier match. High-quality paired reads were merged with COPE v1.2.5, and unique nucleotide sequences were defined as clonotypes. MiTCR v1.1 was used to align the clonotypes against IMGT TRBV, TRBD and TRBJ reference segments. Only V-J combinations with frequency above 0.0001, covering roughly 99% of repertoires, were analysed. The TCS score was defined as F50 (clonal expansion) divided by E x V (chaos), with BLOSUM62-based TCRdist calculated between CDR3 peptides within each V-J. Welch's t-statistics and random forest reduced 514 V-J features to about 13, which were used in a naive Bayes classifier (R e1071). Sample size was not statistically predetermined, and investigators were not blinded to group allocation. The paper describes TCR Vbeta CDR3 sequencing of 140 or so peripheral blood samples, made up of about 41 ophthalmopathy patients, around 73 hyperthyroidism patients and 17 progressor patients.

The receptor chain draws on TRBV20-1 and TRBJ2-1, with 8 junctional bases fitting TRBD2. This clonotype was obtained from a woman in her 30s with Graves disease. Donor details come from another sample of the same person, matched by shared clones. The specimen comprised peripheral blood mononuclear cells (PBMCs), sampled at new diagnosis, from a patient treated with antithyroid drugs. CDR3 reads: CSARDGASGRNEQFF. The sequenced DNA is TGCAGTGCTAGAGATGGGGCTAGCGGGCGCAATGAGCAGTTCTTC.